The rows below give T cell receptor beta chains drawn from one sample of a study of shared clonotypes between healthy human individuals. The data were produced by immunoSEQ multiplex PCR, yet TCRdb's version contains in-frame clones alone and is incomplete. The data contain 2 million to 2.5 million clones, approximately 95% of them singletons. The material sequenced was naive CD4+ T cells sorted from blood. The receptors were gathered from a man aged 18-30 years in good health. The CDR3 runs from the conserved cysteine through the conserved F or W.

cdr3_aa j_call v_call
CASSSPRGSNTGELFF TRBJ2-2 TRBV27
CASSQDSETGVETQYF TRBJ2-5 TRBV4-1
CASSFAGGREPQHF TRBJ1-5 TRBV5-1
CASRLQGAQETQYF TRBJ2-5 TRBV6-1
CASSLTAGERNQPQHF TRBJ1-5 TRBV11-2
CASSDLPGATGELFF TRBJ2-2 TRBV2
CASSEYGWGNMNTEAFF TRBJ1-1 TRBV6-1
CASSPRAPQGIDTQYF TRBJ2-3 TRBV9
CASSPGQIQPQHF TRBJ1-5 TRBV6-1
CASSPQGTGSTEAFF TRBJ1-1 TRBV7-2
CASEQGAGNEQFF TRBJ2-1 TRBV10-3
CASRAITPGELFF TRBJ2-2 TRBV6-6
CATSRDKWGSTGELFF TRBJ2-2 TRBV15